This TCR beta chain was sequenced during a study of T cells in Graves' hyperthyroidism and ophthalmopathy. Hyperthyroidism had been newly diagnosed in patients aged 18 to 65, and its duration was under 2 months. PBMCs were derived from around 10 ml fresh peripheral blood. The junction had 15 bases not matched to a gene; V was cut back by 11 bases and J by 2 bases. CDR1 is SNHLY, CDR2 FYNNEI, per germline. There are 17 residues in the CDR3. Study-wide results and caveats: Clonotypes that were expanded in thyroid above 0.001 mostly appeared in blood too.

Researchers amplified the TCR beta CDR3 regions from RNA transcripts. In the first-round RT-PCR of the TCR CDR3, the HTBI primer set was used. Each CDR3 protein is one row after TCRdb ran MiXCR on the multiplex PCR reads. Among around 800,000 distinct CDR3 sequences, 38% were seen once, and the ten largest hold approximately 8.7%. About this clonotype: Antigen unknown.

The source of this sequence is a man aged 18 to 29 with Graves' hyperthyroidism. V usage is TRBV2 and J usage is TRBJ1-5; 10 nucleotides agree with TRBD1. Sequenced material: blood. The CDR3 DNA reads TGTGCCTGCTCCGGGACAGGGGATATTTGGGGCAATCAGCCCCAGCATTTT. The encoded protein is CACSGTGDIWGNQPQHF.